This T cell receptor beta chain originates from a study of T cell changes during pregnancy in multiple sclerosis. The CDR3 runs 16 residues. CDR1 and CDR2 from the germline V gene are MNHEY and SVGAGI. The J segment lost 6 bases and the V segment lost 4 bases, leaving 10 bases of the junction unmatched. Using immunoSEQ multiplex PCR, the repertoire was profiled, and TCRdb retains in-frame clones only, with some absent. Here the sample spans about 87,000 clones, around 93% being singletons. This receptor was obtained from a female donor in good health, enrolled as a control in a pregnancy study. The chain carries TRBV6-5 and TRBJ2-2, with TRBD1 matching 8 bases. The sample here was peripheral blood, taken in the third trimester of pregnancy. DNA of the CDR3: TGTGCCAGCAGTTTCCCTTGGACAGGGTGGGCCGGGGAGCTGTTTTTT. It specifies CASSFPWTGWAGELFF.